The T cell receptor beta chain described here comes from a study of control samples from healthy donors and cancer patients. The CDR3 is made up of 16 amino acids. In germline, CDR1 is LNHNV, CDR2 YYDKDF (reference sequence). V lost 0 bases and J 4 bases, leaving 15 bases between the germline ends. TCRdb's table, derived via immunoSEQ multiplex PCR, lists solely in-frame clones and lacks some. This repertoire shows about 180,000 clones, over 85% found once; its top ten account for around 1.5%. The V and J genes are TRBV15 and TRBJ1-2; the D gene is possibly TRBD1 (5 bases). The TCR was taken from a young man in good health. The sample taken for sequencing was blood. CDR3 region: CATSRDPATALYGYTF. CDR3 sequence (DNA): TGTGCCACCAGCAGAGATCCGGCGACAGCTCTCTATGGCTACACCTTC.